Presented here are 13 T cell receptor beta chains from one specimen sequenced in a study of blood T cell repertoires in COVID-19. TCRdb's copy holds only in-frame clones and misses some; the assay was immunoSEQ multiplex PCR. The data hold about 350,000 clones, with 87% observed a single time. The sample comprised PBMCs or T cells enriched from blood (not recorded which). Every receptor here comes from a woman in her 30s who had recovered from COVID-19.

This chain links TRBV18 with TRBJ1-3; D unclear. V was cut by 2 bases and J by 0 bases, with 5 bases left in between. Germline V gives CDR1 KGHSH, CDR2 LQKENI. The CDR3 covers 14 residues. In nucleotides, the CDR3 is TGTGCCAGCTCACCATCCAGCTCTGGAAACACCATATATTTT. This gives the protein CASSPSSSGNTIYF.

The V gene is TRBV28, the J gene TRBJ2-3; D perhaps matches TRBD1 (6 bases). Per the germline V gene, CDR1 is MDHEN and CDR2 is SYDVKM. The CDR3 totals 13 residues. The ends were cut back, 9 bases at V and 2 bases at J, with 12 bases in the middle. The CDR3 region is CASRTATTDTQYF. The CDR3 coding sequence is TGTGCCAGTCGGACAGCCACCACAGATACGCAGTATTTT.

The chain couples TRBV4-3 to TRBJ1-4, with D possibly being TRBD1 (6 bases). V was trimmed by 1 base and J by 0 bases, leaving 9 bases between them. The CDR3 is made up of 16 amino acids. The germline gives CDR1 LGHNA, CDR2 YSLEER. CDR3 bases: TGCGCCAGCAGCCAAGCCCCAGGGGCAACTAATGAAAAACTGTTTTTT. This gives the protein CASSQAPGATNEKLFF.

This chain connects TRBV4-3 to TRBJ2-3; D may be TRBD1 (6 bases). This CDR3 has 17 residues. Trimming removed 0 bases at V and 4 bases at J, with 17 bases between. The germline V gene encodes CDR1 LGHNA and CDR2 YSLEER. CDR3 bases: TGCGCCAGCAGCCAAGAATCAGGGGCCGGTGTCGCAGATACGCAGTATTTT. This sequence encodes CASSQESGAGVADTQYF.

The genes are TRBV15 and TRBJ1-1; tentative D call: TRBD1 (5 bases). The ends were cut back, 5 bases at V and 7 bases at J, with 14 bases in the middle. Per the germline V gene, CDR1 is LNHNV and CDR2 is YYDKDF (reference sequence). The CDR3 loop spans 13 amino acids. The CDR3 loop is CATSPRRGLEAFF. CDR3 sequence (DNA): TGTGCCACCAGCCCCAGGCGGGGCCTTGAAGCTTTCTTT.

The genes are TRBV24-1 and TRBJ2-3; 8 bases are a match to TRBD1. Germline V gene lookup returns CDR1 KGHDR and CDR2 SFDVKD. This CDR3 comprises 18 residues. J was trimmed by 4 bases and V by 0 bases; bases with no gene match: 11. In DNA form, the CDR3 reads TGTGCCACCAGTGATTTGGGCCCGGGACTCAGGGGGCCAGATACGCAGTATTTT. Amino acid sequence: CATSDLGPGLRGPDTQYF.

This rearrangement joins TRBV7-9 to TRBJ2-2, with TRBD1 matching over 7 bases. CDR3 length equals 17 residues. CDR1 is SEHNR, CDR2 FQNEAQ, per germline (reference sequence). V lost 0 bases to trimming and J lost 2 bases; unmatched junction nucleotides: 6. CDR3 in amino acids: CASSLASGTENTGELFF. CDR3 DNA sequence: TGTGCCAGCAGCTTAGCCTCCGGGACAGAAAACACCGGGGAGCTGTTTTTT.

This chain joins TRBV3-1 (or the pseudogene TRBV3-2) and TRBJ2-5; 12 bases are a match to TRBD2. Germline V gene sequence: CDR1 LGHDT, CDR2 YNNKEL (reference sequence). Losses at the gene ends were 4 bases for V and 2 bases for J; bases not matched to a gene: 8. The CDR3 totals 17 residues. The DNA of the CDR3 is TGTGCCAGCAGCCTTTCTAGCGGGGGGGCAGGGCAAGAGACCCAGTACTTC. Encoded protein: CASSLSSGGAGQETQYF.

This chain links TRBV27 with TRBJ2-5, with D uncertain. The CDR3 totals 12 residues. Germline assignment: CDR1 MNHEY and CDR2 SMNVEV (reference sequence). Trimming shortened V by 5 bases and J by 4 bases, and 8 bases separated the two germline ends. The CDR3 nucleotides are TGTGCCAGCAGTCATCCGCGAGAGACCCAGTACTTC. It encodes CASSHPRETQYF.

The chain recombines TRBV3-1 (or the pseudogene TRBV3-2) with TRBJ2-3, with a tentative D call TRBD1 (5 bases). This CDR3 has 13 amino acids. The V and J ends lost 8 bases and 7 bases respectively, with 16 bases between them. Germline CDR1 is LGHDT and CDR2 is YNNKEL (reference sequence). CDR3 protein: CASGRRGDNTQYF. DNA for the CDR3: TGTGCCAGCGGGCGTAGGGGCGATAATACGCAGTATTTT.

The gene calls are TRBV29-1 and TRBJ1-4, with D possibly TRBD1 on 5 matching bases. The CDR3 has 13 amino acids. Germline V gene sequence: CDR1 SQVTM, CDR2 ANQGSEA. V dropped 4 bases and J dropped 1 base, with 7 bases sitting between them. The CDR3 DNA follows: TGCAGCGTTGGAAGGGGAACTAATGAAAAACTGTTTTTT. The encoded protein is CSVGRGTNEKLFF.

This clone was counted only a few times. The V and J genes are TRBV3-1 (or the pseudogene TRBV3-2) and TRBJ2-2; perhaps TRBD1 as D (6 bases). Germline V lookup: CDR1 LGHDT, CDR2 YNNKEL (reference sequence). The CDR3 covers 16 residues. Between the trimmed V and J ends, which lost 2 bases and 6 bases, there was a span of 16 bases. The CDR3 nucleotides are TGTGCCAGCAGCCAACTAGTTCCAGGGGCAGCCGGGGAGCTGTTTTTT. Residues: CASSQLVPGAAGELFF.

This chain connects TRBV5-1 to TRBJ2-7, with D hard to call. Per germline, CDR1 SGHRS and CDR2 YFSETQ. Trimming removed 0 bases at V and 3 bases at J, with 10 bases between. CDR3 length equals 14 residues. The chain's CDR3 is CASSLGSGNYEQYF. The DNA for the CDR3 is TGCGCCAGCAGCTTGGGGTCAGGAAACTACGAGCAGTACTTC.